This TCR beta chain originates from a study of OX40 agonist ivuxolimab in advanced cancers. Study-level information: Partial responses were achieved by three patients: one hepatocellular carcinoma, two cutaneous melanoma. Overall study results and limits: No antigen was identified for the clonally expanded peripheral T cells. Some patients who did not respond also had low normalized T-cell clonal expansion.

Turning to this clone: What it binds is not known.

Germline V CDR1 and CDR2: SEHNR, FQNEAQ (reference sequence). The ends were cut back, 5 bases at V and 0 bases at J, with 13 bases in the middle. The CDR3 is 15 residues long. Blood draws occurred at baseline, cycle 4 day 1, and cycle 7 day 1. The protocol was immunoSEQ multiplex PCR, while the TCRdb copy is restricted to in-frame clones and leaves out a portion. The sample yields approximately 45,000 clones, around 94% seen once. The starting material was CD4+ or CD8+ T cells sorted from blood, obtained in a trial of the OX40 agonist ivuxolimab. This TCR came from an adult with an advanced solid tumor such as melanoma, head and neck, liver or kidney cancer. The chain combines TRBV7-9 with TRBJ1-2, with D tentatively TRBD1 (5 bases). DNA of the CDR3: TGTGCCAGCAGCCTCGGGGACGGAGCTAACTATGGCTACACCTTC. Protein product: CASSLGDGANYGYTF.